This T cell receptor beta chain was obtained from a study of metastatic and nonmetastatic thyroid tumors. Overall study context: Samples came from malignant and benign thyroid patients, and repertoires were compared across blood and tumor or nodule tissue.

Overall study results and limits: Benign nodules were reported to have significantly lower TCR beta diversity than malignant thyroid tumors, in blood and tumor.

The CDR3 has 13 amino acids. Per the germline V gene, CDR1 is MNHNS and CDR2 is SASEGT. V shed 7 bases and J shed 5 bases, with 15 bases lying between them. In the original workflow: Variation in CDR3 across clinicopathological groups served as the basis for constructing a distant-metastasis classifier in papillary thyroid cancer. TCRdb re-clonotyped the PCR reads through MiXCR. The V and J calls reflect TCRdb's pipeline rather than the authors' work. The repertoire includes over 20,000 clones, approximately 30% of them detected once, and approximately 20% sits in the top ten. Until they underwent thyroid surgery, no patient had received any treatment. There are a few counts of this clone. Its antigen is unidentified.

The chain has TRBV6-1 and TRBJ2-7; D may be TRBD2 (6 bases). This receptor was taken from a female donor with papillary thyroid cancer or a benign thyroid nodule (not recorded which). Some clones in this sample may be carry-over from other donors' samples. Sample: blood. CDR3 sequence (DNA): TGTGCCAGCATAGGAGGGAGTCTAGACGAGCAGTACTTC. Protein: CASIGGSLDEQYF.